This passage covers 25 T cell receptor beta chains from one sample sequenced in a study of CD8+ T cells in alopecia areata. RNA, once extracted, was reverse transcribed into cDNA for use as the sequencing template. The method was immunoSEQ multiplex PCR; TCRdb's version includes in-frame clones alone and lacks a portion of them. The sample carries 150,000 to 200,000 clones, roughly 60% recorded once. The sequencing sample was made of CD4+ T cells sorted from blood. These TCRs come from a human donor in good health.

V is TRBV7-9 and J is TRBJ1-2; 10 nucleotides agree with TRBD1. V lost 5 bases to trimming and J lost 14 bases; unmatched junction nucleotides: 14. CDR1 is SEHNR and CDR2 is FQNEAQ in the germline V gene (reference sequence). The CDR3 totals 14 residues. CDR3 bases: TGTGCCAGCAGCCCCGTCCCGGGACAGGGGTCGACAACCTTC. It yields the protein CASSPVPGQGSTTF.

CDR3 DNA: TGTGCCAGCAGTTTGGCAGATCTTAAGGGCGATGGCTACACCTTC. Residues: CASSLADLKGDGYTF. This chain connects TRBV28 to TRBJ1-2; D is uncertain. The CDR3 runs to 15 residues. Germline V lookup: CDR1 MDHEN, CDR2 SYDVKM. Trimming pared 3 bases from V and 6 bases from J, leaving 17 bases between.

This clone has just a few counts. J is TRBJ1-3 and V is TRBV11-2; 8 positions match TRBD1. The CDR3 runs 18 residues. The V gene's germline CDR1 is SGHAT and CDR2 FQNNGV. Trimming at V came to 6 bases and at J to 0 bases, leaving 13 bases not matched to a gene. CDR3 DNA sequence: TGTGCCAGCAGGGGGGGACAGGCAACCCTTCTCTCTGGAAACACCATATATTTT. Residues: CASRGGQATLLSGNTIYF. The complete variable domain, with remaining parts taken from reference TRBV11-2 and TRBJ1-3, reads EAGVAQSPRYKIIEKRQSVAFWCNPISGHATLYWYQQILGQGPKLLIQFQNNGVVDDSQLPKDRFSAERLKGVDSTLKIQPAKLEDSAVYLCASRGGQATLLSGNTIYFGEGSWLTVV.

This clone was seen more than once but under ten times. The V and J genes are TRBV5-6 and TRBJ2-7; a weak D match, TRBD1 (6 bases). In germline, CDR1 is SGHDT, CDR2 YYEEEE. The CDR3 contains 15 residues. V lost 0 bases and J lost 6, with 16 bases in between. The CDR3 DNA sequence: TGTGCCAGCAGCTTGGGGGCAGGGGCAGCAAGCGAGCAGTACTTC. It encodes CASSLGAGAASEQYF. The whole variable domain, remainder taken from reference TRBV5-6 and TRBJ2-7, is DAGVTQSPTHLIKTRGQQVTLRCSPKSGHDTVSWYQQALGQGPQFIFQYYEEEERQRGNFPDRFSGHQFPNYSSELNVNALLLGDSALYLCASSLGAGAASEQYFGPGTRLTVT.

This clone was recorded a few times. This chain uses TRBV25-1 with TRBJ2-2, with 7 bases fitting TRBD2. Germline values: CDR1 MGHDK, CDR2 SYGVNS. CDR3 length: 13 amino acids. Losses at the gene ends were 10 bases for V and 3 bases for J; bases not matched to a gene: 5. CDR3 protein: CATAGVYTGELFF. The CDR3 coding sequence is TGTGCCACTGCGGGAGTCTACACCGGGGAGCTGTTTTTT. The variable domain in full, with the rest retrieved from reference TRBV25-1 and TRBJ2-2, is EADIYQTPRYLVIGTGKKITLECSQTMGHDKMYWYQQDPGMELHLIHYSYGVNSTEKGDLSSESTVSRIRTEHFPLTLESARPSHTSQYLCATAGVYTGELFFGEGSRLTVL.

The genes are TRBV5-1 and TRBJ2-1, with TRBD1 matching over 9 bases. The J segment lost 4 bases and the V segment lost 0 bases, leaving 2 bases of the junction unmatched. CDR1 and CDR2 from the germline V gene are SGHRS and YFSETQ. The CDR3 runs to 15 residues. CDR3 loop: CASSLAGTGYNEQFF. CDR3 bases: TGCGCCAGCAGCTTGGCCGGGACAGGGTACAATGAGCAGTTCTTC.

This rearrangement joins TRBV20-1 to TRBJ2-1, with 13 positions matching TRBD2. V was pared by 5 bases and J by 16 bases, with 5 bases of the junction left unmatched. The V gene's germline CDR1 is DFQATT and CDR2 SNEGSKA (reference sequence). The CDR3 sequence is 11 residues long. CDR3 protein: CSAPGLAGEFF. CDR3 coding DNA: TGCAGTGCTCCCGGACTAGCGGGAGAATTCTTC.

V and J are TRBV11-2 and TRBJ1-4; D unresolved. CDR3 length: 17 residues. Germline CDR1 reads SGHAT; CDR2 reads FQNNGV. The V and J ends lost 5 bases and 4 bases respectively, with 20 bases between them. CDR3 in DNA: TGTGCCAGCAGCCCGTCCTTCCGGGTAGGGAGTAATGAAAAACTGTTTTTT. Translation: CASSPSFRVGSNEKLFF.

The CDR3 sequence is CATSSYSGYTFGNEQFF. The CDR3, as DNA: TGTGCCACCAGCAGCTATAGCGGATACACCTTTGGGAATGAGCAGTTCTTC. The V and J genes are TRBV15 and TRBJ2-1; perhaps TRBD2 as D (6 bases). The CDR3 runs to 17 residues. The V end lost 3 bases, the J end lost 7 bases, and 22 bases lay between the germline ends. Germline assignment: CDR1 LNHNV and CDR2 YYDKDF (reference sequence).

J is TRBJ1-4 and V is TRBV29-1; the match to TRBD1 covers 9 bases. Germline CDR1 and CDR2: SQVTM and ANQGSEA. The CDR3 length is 13 residues. The V and J ends lost 6 bases and 5 bases, in that order; junction bases with no gene match: 4. The CDR3 DNA follows: TGCAGCGTCCCCGGGACAGGGAATGAAAAACTGTTTTTT. Translation: CSVPGTGNEKLFF.

This chain links TRBV18 with TRBJ2-3; the D call may be TRBD1 or TRBD2 (6 bases each). The CDR3 is 16 residues long. V was shortened by 0 bases and J by 7 bases, with 17 bases between the two germline ends. Germline assignment: CDR1 KGHSH and CDR2 LQKENI. DNA for the CDR3: TGTGCCAGCTCACCACCGAACCGCGGGACAACTCATACGCAGTATTTT. Its translation is CASSPPNRGTTHTQYF.

This clone was observed a few times. The rearrangement links TRBV19 to TRBJ2-1; no reliable D call. The germline gives CDR1 LNHDA, CDR2 SQIVND (reference sequence). The ends were cut back, 4 bases at V and 6 bases at J, with 10 bases in the middle. CDR3 size: 13 residues. The CDR3 is CASSRPPGNEQFF. In nucleotides, the CDR3 is TGTGCCAGTAGTAGGCCCCCGGGCAATGAGCAGTTCTTC. The entire variable domain, with the rest obtained from reference TRBV19 and TRBJ2-1, is as follows: DGGITQSPKYLFRKEGQNVTLSCEQNLNHDAMYWYRQDPGQGLRLIYYSQIVNDFQKGDIAEGYSVSREKKESFPLTVTSAQKNPTAFYLCASSRPPGNEQFFGPGTRLTVL.

The genes are TRBV29-1 and TRBJ2-1, with 10 bases matching TRBD2. The trim removed 5 bases at V and 4 bases at J, leaving 5 bases unmatched. There are 14 residues in the CDR3. Germline V lookup: CDR1 SQVTM, CDR2 ANQGSEA. The CDR3 nucleotides read TGCAGCGTTAAGAGAGCGGGAGGGTACAATGAGCAGTTCTTC. Residues: CSVKRAGGYNEQFF.

This clone came up a few times. The chain joins TRBV10-3 to TRBJ2-7; D perhaps matches TRBD1 (6 bases). V was clipped by 2 bases and J by 7 bases, with 18 bases between them. The germline CDR1 and CDR2 sequences are ENHRY and SYGVKD. The CDR3 is made up of 15 amino acids. This CDR3 is CAISETGQFGREQYF. CDR3 DNA sequence: TGTGCCATCAGTGAGACAGGACAGTTTGGCCGGGAGCAGTACTTC.

The V and J genes are TRBV29-1 and TRBJ1-1, with D possibly TRBD1 on 6 matching bases. The CDR3 totals 13 residues. Looked up from germline, CDR1 is SQVTM and CDR2 is ANQGSEA. V lost 4 bases, J lost 1 base, and 10 bases lay in between. The CDR3 loop reads CSVVGGQNTEAFF. Written as DNA, the CDR3 is TGCAGCGTTGTGGGGGGACAGAACACTGAAGCTTTCTTT.

The chain couples TRBV28 to TRBJ1-1, with a weak D call TRBD1 (5 bases). Germline CDR1 is MDHEN and CDR2 is SYDVKM. The CDR3 has 13 amino acids. Trimming pared 7 bases from V and 2 bases from J, leaving 11 bases between. CDR3: CASTAGRNTEAFF. CDR3 coding DNA: TGTGCCAGCACTGCGGGACGTAACACTGAAGCTTTCTTT. The full variable domain, completed using reference TRBV28 and TRBJ1-1, is DVKVTQSSRYLVKRTGEKVFLECVQDMDHENMFWYRQDPGLGLRLIYFSYDVKMKEKGDIPEGYSVSREKKERFSLILESASTNQTSMYLCASTAGRNTEAFFGQGTRLTVV.

The rearrangement uses TRBV30 and TRBJ2-1; 13 bases match TRBD2. CDR3 length: 16 amino acids. V dropped 2 bases and J dropped 5; count of bases not matched to a gene: 6. The germline V gene has CDR1 GTSNPN and CDR2 SVGIG (reference sequence). In nucleotides, the CDR3 is TGTGCCTGGAGTCGGACTAGCGGGAGAGGCCACAATGAGCAGTTCTTC. It codes for CAWSRTSGRGHNEQFF.

The chain carries TRBV4-1 and TRBJ1-4; D gene ambiguous. Germline CDR1 is MGHRA and CDR2 is YSYEKL. This CDR3 has 13 amino acids. Trimming removed 0 bases at V and 7 bases at J, with 6 bases between. In DNA form, the CDR3 reads TGCGCCAGCAGCCAAGATACCAGTGAAAAACTGTTTTTT. Protein sequence: CASSQDTSEKLFF.

CDR3 nucleotide sequence: TGTGCCTGGAGGGCCGTCCATATTCCGGGGAGCACTGAAGCTTTCTTT. It encodes CAWRAVHIPGSTEAFF. This rearrangement joins TRBV30 to TRBJ1-1; no firm D call. V lost 3 bases and J lost 4, with 21 bases in between. The CDR3 covers 16 residues. Germline assignment: CDR1 GTSNPN and CDR2 SVGIG (reference sequence).

The chain uses TRBV5-1 and TRBJ2-7, with 7 bases identical to TRBD1. Trimming cost V 3 bases and J 2 bases; bases outside gene matches: 5. The CDR3 has 14 amino acids. CDR1 and CDR2 (germline): SGHRS, YFSETQ. DNA of the CDR3: TGCGCCAGCAGCTCGACAGGGACCCCCTACGAGCAGTACTTC. It specifies CASSSTGTPYEQYF.

The table lists this clone with a few counts. The CDR3 DNA is TGCAGCGTAGGGGACAGCAGCACAGATACGCAGTATTTT. It translates to CSVGDSSTDTQYF. This rearrangement joins TRBV29-1 to TRBJ2-3; 7 bases line up with TRBD1. Germline V CDR1 and CDR2: SQVTM, ANQGSEA. The CDR3 contains 13 residues. V was clipped by 6 bases and J by 0 bases; unmatched bases: 3.

The chain joins TRBV9 to TRBJ2-4; 9 nucleotides align to TRBD1. CDR1 and CDR2 from the germline V gene are SGDLS and YYNGEE. The CDR3 runs to 16 residues. Trimming cost V 4 bases and J 0 bases; bases outside gene matches: 5. The CDR3 nucleotides are TGTGCCAGCAGCCCCGCGACAGGGGGAGCCAAAAACATTCAGTACTTC. Amino acids: CASSPATGGAKNIQYF.

The chain uses TRBV2 and TRBJ2-4; 8 bases fit TRBD1. The CDR3 length is 16 residues. CDR1 is SNHLY and CDR2 is FYNNEI in the germline V gene. The ends lost 5 bases at V and 8 bases at J; junction bases unmatched: 14. CDR3 DNA: TGTGCCAGCAGTCAAGTGACAGGGGCTCTAAAGGACATTCAGTACTTC. Protein: CASSQVTGALKDIQYF.

This clone was seen a few times. This chain joins TRBV29-1 and TRBJ2-4; the D call may be TRBD1 or TRBD2 (5 bases each). The V and J ends lost 4 bases and 6 bases respectively, with 13 bases between them. Germline V gives CDR1 SQVTM, CDR2 ANQGSEA. The CDR3 runs to 13 residues. The CDR3 DNA reads TGCAGCGTTGGGCCCGGGGACGTAAACATTCAGTACTTC. Translation gives CSVGPGDVNIQYF.

The J gene is TRBJ2-2, the V gene TRBV25-1; D is possibly TRBD1 or TRBD2 (5 bases each). V was cut by 6 bases and J by 1 base, with 15 bases left in between. CDR3 size: 16 residues. The germline V gene has CDR1 MGHDK and CDR2 SYGVNS. The CDR3 DNA reads as TGTGCCAGCAGCGAGAGTGAGAGGGGGAACACCGGGGAGCTGTTTTTT. Protein product: CASSESERGNTGELFF.